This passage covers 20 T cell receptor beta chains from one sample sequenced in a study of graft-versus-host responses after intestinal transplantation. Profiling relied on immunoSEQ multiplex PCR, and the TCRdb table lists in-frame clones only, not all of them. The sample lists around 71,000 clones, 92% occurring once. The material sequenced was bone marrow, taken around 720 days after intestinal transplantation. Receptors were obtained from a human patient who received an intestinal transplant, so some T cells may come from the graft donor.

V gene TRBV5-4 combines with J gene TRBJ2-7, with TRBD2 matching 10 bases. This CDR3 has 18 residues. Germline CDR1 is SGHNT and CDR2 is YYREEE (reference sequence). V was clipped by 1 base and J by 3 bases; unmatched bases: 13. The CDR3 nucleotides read TGTGCCAGCAGCTTGATTGGGCTAGCGGGAGCACCCATCTACGAGCAGTACTTC. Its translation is CASSLIGLAGAPIYEQYF.

DNA of the CDR3: TGTGCCAGCAGCTTCCCGCCGGAAACCGGGTACAATGAGCAGTTCTTC. Its translation is CASSFPPETGYNEQFF. V is TRBV9 and J is TRBJ2-1, with D uncertain. This CDR3 comprises 16 residues. Per germline, CDR1 SGDLS and CDR2 YYNGEE. The germline V and J ends were trimmed by 4 bases and 4 bases, with 18 bases remaining between them.

The CDR3 DNA is TGTGCCAGCAGCCAAGTGAGAACCGAAGTCACAGATACGCAGTATTTT. Translating it yields CASSQVRTEVTDTQYF. The V gene is TRBV14, the J gene TRBJ2-3; no clear D. Germline V lookup: CDR1 SGHDN, CDR2 FVKESK. Trimming removed 1 base from V and 2 bases from J, with 13 bases in between. The CDR3 loop spans 16 amino acids. Complete variable domain (other parts from reference TRBV14 and TRBJ2-3): EAGVTQFPSHSVIEKGQTVTLRCDPISGHDNLYWYRRVMGKEIKFLLHFVKESKQDESGMPNNRFLAERTGGTYSTLKVQPAELEDSGVYFCASSQVRTEVTDTQYFGPGTRLTVL.

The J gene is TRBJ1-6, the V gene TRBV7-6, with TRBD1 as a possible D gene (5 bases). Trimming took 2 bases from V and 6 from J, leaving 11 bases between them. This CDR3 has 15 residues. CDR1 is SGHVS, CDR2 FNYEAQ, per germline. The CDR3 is CASSLRTGRNSPLHF. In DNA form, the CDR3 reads TGTGCCAGCAGCTTACGAACAGGCCGTAATTCACCCCTCCACTTT. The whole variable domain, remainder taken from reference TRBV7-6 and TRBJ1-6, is GAGVSQSPRYKVTKRGQDVALRCDPISGHVSLYWYRQALGQGPEFLTYFNYEAQQDKSGLPNDRFSAERPEGSISTLTIQRTEQRDSAMYRCASSLRTGRNSPLHFGNGTRLTVT.

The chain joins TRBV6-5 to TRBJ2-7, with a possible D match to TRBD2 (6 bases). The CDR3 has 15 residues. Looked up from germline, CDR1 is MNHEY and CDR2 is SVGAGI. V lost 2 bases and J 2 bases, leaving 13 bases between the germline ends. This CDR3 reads CASSYAPGGTYEQYF. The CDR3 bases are TGTGCCAGCAGTTACGCCCCCGGGGGAACCTACGAGCAGTACTTC.

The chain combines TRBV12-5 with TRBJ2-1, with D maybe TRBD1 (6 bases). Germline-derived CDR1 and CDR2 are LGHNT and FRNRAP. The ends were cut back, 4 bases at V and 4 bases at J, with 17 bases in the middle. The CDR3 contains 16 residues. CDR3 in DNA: TGTGCTAGTGGTTCCATATCAGAGGGGGAATACAATGAGCAGTTCTTC. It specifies CASGSISEGEYNEQFF.

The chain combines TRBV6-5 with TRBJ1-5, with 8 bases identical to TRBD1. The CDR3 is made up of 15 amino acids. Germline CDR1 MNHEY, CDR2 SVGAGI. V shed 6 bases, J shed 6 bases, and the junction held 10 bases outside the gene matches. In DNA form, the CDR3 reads TGTGCCAGCAGCTCCCGGGCAGGGGGCTCTCAGCCCCAGCATTTT. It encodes CASSSRAGGSQPQHF.

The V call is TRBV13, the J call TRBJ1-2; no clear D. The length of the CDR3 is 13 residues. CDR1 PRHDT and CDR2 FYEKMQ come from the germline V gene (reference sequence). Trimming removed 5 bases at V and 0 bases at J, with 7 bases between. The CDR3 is CASSPASNYGYTF. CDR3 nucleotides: TGTGCCAGCAGCCCCGCCTCTAACTATGGCTACACCTTC.

The CDR3 here is CASSPNRQAVYEQYF. The CDR3 DNA sequence: TGTGCCAGCTCACCGAACCGACAGGCAGTCTACGAGCAGTACTTC. V gene TRBV18 combines with J gene TRBJ2-7; weak D call: TRBD1 (6 bases). CDR1 is KGHSH, CDR2 LQKENI, per germline. The CDR3 consists of 15 residues. Trimming left V 3 bases short and J 3 bases short, with 15 bases between.

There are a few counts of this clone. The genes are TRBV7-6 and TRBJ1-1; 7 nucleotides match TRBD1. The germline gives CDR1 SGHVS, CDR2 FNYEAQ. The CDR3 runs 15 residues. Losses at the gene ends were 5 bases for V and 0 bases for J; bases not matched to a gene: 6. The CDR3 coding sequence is TGTGCCAGCAGCCACGGACAGGATGTGAACACTGAAGCTTTCTTT. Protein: CASSHGQDVNTEAFF.

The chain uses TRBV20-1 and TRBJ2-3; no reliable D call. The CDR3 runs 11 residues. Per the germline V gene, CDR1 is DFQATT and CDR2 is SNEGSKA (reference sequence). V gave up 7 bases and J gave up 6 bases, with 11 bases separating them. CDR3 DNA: TGCAGTGTACGTAGAGGCGATACGCAGTATTTT. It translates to CSVRRGDTQYF.

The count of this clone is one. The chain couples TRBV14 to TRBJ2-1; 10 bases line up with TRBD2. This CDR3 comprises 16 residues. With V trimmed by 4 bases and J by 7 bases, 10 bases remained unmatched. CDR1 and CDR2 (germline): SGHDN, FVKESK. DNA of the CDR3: TGTGCCAGCAGCCCCTTAGGCGGTAGCGGGAGGAATGAGCAGTTCTTC. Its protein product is CASSPLGGSGRNEQFF.

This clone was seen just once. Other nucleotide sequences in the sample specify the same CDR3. The CDR3 loop is CASTGTANEKLFF. DNA for the CDR3: TGTGCCAGCACAGGGACGGCTAATGAAAAACTGTTTTTT. V is TRBV2 and J is TRBJ1-4; perhaps TRBD1 as D (5 bases). Germline V gene lookup returns CDR1 SNHLY and CDR2 FYNNEI. Trimming shortened V by 7 bases and J by 3 bases, and 9 bases separated the two germline ends. The CDR3 loop spans 13 amino acids.

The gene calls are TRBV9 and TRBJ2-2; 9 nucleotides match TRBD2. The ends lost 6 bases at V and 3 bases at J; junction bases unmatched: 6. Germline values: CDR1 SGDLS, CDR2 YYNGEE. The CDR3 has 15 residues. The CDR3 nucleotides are TGTGCCAGCACTCAGCGGGGGGCGGACACCGGGGAGCTGTTTTTT. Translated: CASTQRGADTGELFF.

The CDR3 is CASSLTVGQREQFF. CDR3 DNA: TGTGCCAGCAGCTTAACAGTCGGACAGCGGGAGCAGTTCTTC. This sequence joins TRBV11-2 and TRBJ2-1; a weak D match, TRBD1 (6 bases). With 2 bases removed from V and 10 bases from J, the gap between germline ends came to 15 bases. The CDR3 runs 14 residues. Germline-derived CDR1 and CDR2 are SGHAT and FQNNGV.

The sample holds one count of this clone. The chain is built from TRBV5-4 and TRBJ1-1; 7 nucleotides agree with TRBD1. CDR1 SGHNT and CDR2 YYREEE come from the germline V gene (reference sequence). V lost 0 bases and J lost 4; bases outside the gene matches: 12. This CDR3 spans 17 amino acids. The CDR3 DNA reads TGTGCCAGCAGCTTGGTTTCTTGGGGACAGACCCGCACTGAAGCTTTCTTT. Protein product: CASSLVSWGQTRTEAFF.

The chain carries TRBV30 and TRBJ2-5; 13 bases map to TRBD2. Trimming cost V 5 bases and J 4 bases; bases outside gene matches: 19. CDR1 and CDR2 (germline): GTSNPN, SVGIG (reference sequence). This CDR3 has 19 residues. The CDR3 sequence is CAWEPIRTSGRGSRETQYF. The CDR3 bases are TGTGCCTGGGAGCCTATTCGGACTAGCGGGAGAGGGAGTCGAGAGACCCAGTACTTC. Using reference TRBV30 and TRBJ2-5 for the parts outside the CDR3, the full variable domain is SQTIHQWPATLVQPVGSPLSLECTVEGTSNPNLYWYRQAAGRGLQLLFYSVGIGQISSEVPQNLSASRPQDRQFILSSKKLLLSDSGFYLCAWEPIRTSGRGSRETQYFGPGTRLLVL.

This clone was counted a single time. The chain's CDR3 is CASSMRASGNTIYF. For the CDR3, the DNA is TGTGCCAGTAGTATGAGGGCCTCTGGAAACACCATATATTTT. J is TRBJ1-3 and V is TRBV19; D is unresolved. This CDR3 has 14 amino acids. Germline values: CDR1 LNHDA, CDR2 SQIVND (reference sequence). Trimming pared 3 bases from V and 0 bases from J, leaving 6 bases between.

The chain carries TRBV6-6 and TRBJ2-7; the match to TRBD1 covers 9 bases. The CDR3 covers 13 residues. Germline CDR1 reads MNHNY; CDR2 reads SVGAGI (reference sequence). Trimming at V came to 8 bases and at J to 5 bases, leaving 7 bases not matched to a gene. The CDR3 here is CASFRTGEHEQYF. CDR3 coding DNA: TGTGCCAGCTTCAGGACAGGGGAGCACGAGCAGTACTTC.

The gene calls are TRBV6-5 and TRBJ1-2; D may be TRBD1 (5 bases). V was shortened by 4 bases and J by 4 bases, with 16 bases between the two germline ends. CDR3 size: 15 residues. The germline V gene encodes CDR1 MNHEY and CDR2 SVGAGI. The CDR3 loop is CASSSRGGLFYGYTF. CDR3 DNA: TGTGCCAGCAGTTCGCGGGGCGGACTCTTCTATGGCTACACCTTC.